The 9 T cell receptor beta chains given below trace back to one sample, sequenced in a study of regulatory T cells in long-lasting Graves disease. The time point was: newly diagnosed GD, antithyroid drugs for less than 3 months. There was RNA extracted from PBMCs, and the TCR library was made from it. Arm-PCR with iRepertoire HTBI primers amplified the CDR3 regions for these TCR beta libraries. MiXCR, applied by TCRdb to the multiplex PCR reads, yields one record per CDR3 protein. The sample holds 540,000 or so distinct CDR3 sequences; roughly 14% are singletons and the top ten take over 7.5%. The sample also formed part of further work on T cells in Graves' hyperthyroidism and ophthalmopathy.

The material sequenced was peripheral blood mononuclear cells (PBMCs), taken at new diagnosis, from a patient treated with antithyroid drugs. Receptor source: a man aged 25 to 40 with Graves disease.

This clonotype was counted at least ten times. CDR3 sequence: CASSRSGQLQETQYF. CDR3 DNA sequence: TGTGCCAGCAGCCGCTCCGGACAGTTGCAAGAGACCCAGTACTTC. The chain employs TRBV7-2 and TRBJ2-5; D might be TRBD1 (6 bases). The CDR3 loop spans 15 amino acids. The V gene's germline CDR1 is SGHTA and CDR2 FQGNSA. Between the trimmed V and J ends, which lost 5 bases and 2 bases, there was a span of 15 bases.

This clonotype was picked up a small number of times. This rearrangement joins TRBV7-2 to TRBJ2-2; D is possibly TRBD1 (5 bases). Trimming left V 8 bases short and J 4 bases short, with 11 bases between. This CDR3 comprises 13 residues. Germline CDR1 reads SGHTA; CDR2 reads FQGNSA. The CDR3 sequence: CASGAVTTGELFF. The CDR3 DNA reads TGTGCCAGCGGGGCGGTAACCACCGGGGAGCTGTTTTTT.

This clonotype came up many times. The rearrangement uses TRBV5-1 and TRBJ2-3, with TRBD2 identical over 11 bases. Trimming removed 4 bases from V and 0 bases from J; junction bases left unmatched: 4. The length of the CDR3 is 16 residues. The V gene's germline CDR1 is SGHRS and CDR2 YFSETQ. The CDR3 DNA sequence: TGCGCCAGCAGCCCCCTAGCGGGAGGTAGCACAGATACGCAGTATTTT. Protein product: CASSPLAGGSTDTQYF.

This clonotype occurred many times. This chain's CDR3 is CASSLFPAGYIQYF. The CDR3 coding sequence is TGTGCCAGCAGTTTATTTCCAGCGGGTTACATTCAGTACTTC. The chain recombines TRBV28 with TRBJ2-4, with D possibly TRBD2 on 6 matching bases. The ends were cut back, 1 base at V and 8 bases at J, with 12 bases in the middle. This CDR3 is built from 14 residues. From germline, CDR1 is MDHEN and CDR2 SYDVKM. The variable domain in full, completed from reference TRBV28 and TRBJ2-4, reads DVKVTQSSRYLVKRTGEKVFLECVQDMDHENMFWYRQDPGLGLRLIYFSYDVKMKEKGDIPEGYSVSREKKERFSLILESASTNQTSMYLCASSLFPAGYIQYFGAGTRLSVL.

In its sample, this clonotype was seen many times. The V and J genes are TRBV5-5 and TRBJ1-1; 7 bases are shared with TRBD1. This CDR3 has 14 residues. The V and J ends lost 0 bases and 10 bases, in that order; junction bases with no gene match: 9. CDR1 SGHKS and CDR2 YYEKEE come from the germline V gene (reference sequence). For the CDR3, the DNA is TGTGCCAGCAGCTTGGGACAGGGAAAGGGGGGAGCTTTCTTT. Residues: CASSLGQGKGGAFF. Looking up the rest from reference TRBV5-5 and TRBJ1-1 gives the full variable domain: DAGVTQSPTHLIKTRGQQVTLRCSPISGHKSVSWYQQVLGQGPQFIFQYYEKEERGRGNFPDRFSARQFPNYSSELNVNALLLGDSALYLCASSLGQGKGGAFFGQGTRLTVV.

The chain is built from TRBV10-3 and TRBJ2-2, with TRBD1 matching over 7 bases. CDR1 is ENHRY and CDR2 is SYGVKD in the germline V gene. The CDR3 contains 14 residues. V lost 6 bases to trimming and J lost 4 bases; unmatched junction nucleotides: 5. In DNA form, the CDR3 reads TGTGCCATCAGGGACAGGAGGCCCACCGGGGAGCTGTTTTTT. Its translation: CAIRDRRPTGELFF.

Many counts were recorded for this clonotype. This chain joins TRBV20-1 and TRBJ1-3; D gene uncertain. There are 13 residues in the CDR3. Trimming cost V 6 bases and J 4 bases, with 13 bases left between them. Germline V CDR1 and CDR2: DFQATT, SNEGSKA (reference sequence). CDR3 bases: TGCAGTGCCACTCACGGAACGGGAAACACCATATATTTT. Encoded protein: CSATHGTGNTIYF.

The CDR3 protein is CASSNPPGEAFF. CDR3 nucleotide sequence: TGTGCCAGTAGTAACCCTCCCGGTGAAGCTTTCTTT. The J gene is TRBJ1-1, the V gene TRBV19; D is uncertain. The CDR3 loop spans 12 amino acids. Trimming removed 4 bases at V and 7 bases at J, with 10 bases between. Germline V lookup: CDR1 LNHDA, CDR2 SQIVND (reference sequence).

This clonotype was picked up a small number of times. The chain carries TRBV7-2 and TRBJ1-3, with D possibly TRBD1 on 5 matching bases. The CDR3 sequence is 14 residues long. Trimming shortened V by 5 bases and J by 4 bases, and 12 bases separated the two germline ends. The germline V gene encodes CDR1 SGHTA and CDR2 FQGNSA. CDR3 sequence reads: CASSRTIFGNTIYF. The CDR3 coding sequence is TGTGCCAGCAGCCGGACAATTTTCGGAAACACCATATATTTT.